Shown below are 9 T cell receptor beta chains from a single sample sequenced in a study of metastatic and nonmetastatic thyroid tumors. Each patient went into thyroid surgery without having received any treatment. Using MiXCR, TCRdb re-called clones from the PCR reads. The repertoire includes 30,000 to 35,000 clones, 15% of them detected once, and under 20% sits in the top ten. The material sequenced was blood. These receptors all come from a male donor with papillary thyroid cancer or a benign thyroid nodule (not recorded which). Some clones in this sample may be carry-over from other donors' samples.

This clone came up once. The chain joins TRBV6-2 or TRBV6-3 to TRBJ1-2, with D possibly TRBD1 on 6 matching bases. This CDR3 has 16 residues. The V and J ends lost 2 bases and 5 bases respectively, with 18 bases between them. Per the germline V gene, CDR1 is MNHEY and CDR2 is SVGEGT. Here the CDR3 DNA reads TGTGCCAGCAGTTACACGCAAGGGGGTATTGTGTATGGCTACACCTTC. Its translation: CASSYTQGGIVYGYTF.

Points on this clone: The germline gene is not matched at one end of the junction; a read error may be the cause. The V call is TRBV20-1, the J call TRBJ1-2, with 9 bases lining up with TRBD1. CDR3 length: 15 amino acids. Per the germline V gene, CDR1 is DFQATT and CDR2 is SNEGSKA (reference sequence). For the CDR3, the DNA is TGCAGTGCTAGAGTCCGGGACAGGGACAAAAGACCTGGAGGCTTC. It translates to CSARVRDRDKRPGGF.

Many counts were recorded for this clone. CDR3: CASSIDYRTDTQYF. CDR3 in DNA: TGCGCCAGCAGCATCGACTACCGCACAGATACGCAGTATTTT. This chain uses TRBV5-1 with TRBJ2-3; possibly TRBD2 for D (5 bases). V was clipped by 4 bases and J by 1 base, with 10 bases between them. CDR3 length: 14 residues. From germline, CDR1 is SGHRS and CDR2 YFSETQ.

This clone was seen at least ten times. The chain uses TRBV11-1 and TRBJ2-7; D possibly matches TRBD1 or TRBD2 (5 bases each). Germline-derived CDR1 and CDR2 are SGHAT and FQDESV (reference sequence). V was shortened by 5 bases and J by 1 base, with 9 bases between the two germline ends. The CDR3 length is 13 residues. CDR3 in DNA: TGTGCCAGCAGCCGATGGGGGTCCTACGAGCAGTACTTC. Amino acids: CASSRWGSYEQYF.

The chain is built from TRBV5-1 and TRBJ2-1; TRBD2 might be the D (6 bases). Per germline, CDR1 SGHRS and CDR2 YFSETQ. The CDR3 loop spans 17 amino acids. Between the trimmed V and J ends, which lost 2 bases and 5 bases, there was a span of 20 bases. The CDR3, as DNA: TGCGCCAGCAGCTTTGCTCCGCTCGGGAGAGGGAACAATGAGCAGTTCTTC. Translating gives CASSFAPLGRGNNEQFF.

This clone came up many times. The chain combines TRBV27 with TRBJ2-5; D unresolved. The CDR3 runs 11 residues. The V gene lost 4 bases and the J gene lost 7 bases, with 7 bases spanning the gap. Germline values: CDR1 MNHEY, CDR2 SMNVEV (reference sequence). The CDR3 DNA sequence: TGTGCCAGCAGTTCCTGGGGGACCCAGTACTTC. This codes for CASSSWGTQYF.

This clone has ten or more counts. As DNA, the CDR3 is TGTGCCAGCAGCTTAGGGATTTTTGCGCAGTATTTT. Residues: CASSLGIFAQYF. This chain joins TRBV7-9 and TRBJ2-3; D gene unclear. Per the germline V gene, CDR1 is SEHNR and CDR2 is FQNEAQ (reference sequence). This CDR3 comprises 12 residues. V was pared by 1 base and J by 10 bases, with 9 bases between.

This clone has more than one count but fewer than ten. A much larger clone sits a single nucleotide away, making a read error possible. The CDR3 DNA reads as TGTGACAGCGGGAAGGGTATGGCGGAGACCCAGTACTTC. Translation: CDSGKGMAETQYF. This chain links TRBV2 with TRBJ2-5, with 7 positions matching TRBD2. This CDR3 contains 13 residues. CDR1 and CDR2 (germline): SNHLY, FYNNEI.

Ten or more counts support this clone. The chain couples TRBV4-1 to TRBJ2-5, with TRBD2 identical over 13 bases. The CDR3 spans 18 residues. The V gene's germline CDR1 is MGHRA and CDR2 YSYEKL. V lost 0 bases, J lost 2 bases, and 6 bases stayed unmatched. CDR3: CASSQETQLAGGQETQYF. As DNA, the CDR3 is TGCGCCAGCAGCCAAGAAACCCAACTAGCGGGAGGGCAAGAGACCCAGTACTTC.